This passage covers 13 T cell receptor beta chains from one sample sequenced in a study of blood T cell repertoires in COVID-19. Sequenced by immunoSEQ multiplex PCR; TCRdb stores in-frame clones only, minus some. The data show about 190,000 clones, with 70% to 90% seen just once and around 1.1% held by the top ten. The specimen sequenced was peripheral blood. Source of these receptors: a man aged 25 to 40 with acute or convalescent COVID-19.

Worth noting for this clone: Other DNA sequences in this specimen translate into the identical CDR3. This chain joins TRBV2 and TRBJ2-3; D gene unclear. V lost 6 bases and J 0 bases, leaving 4 bases between the germline ends. Germline CDR1 reads SNHLY; CDR2 reads FYNNEI. The CDR3 extends over 12 amino acids. In nucleotides, the CDR3 is TGTGCCAGCAGCTACAGCACAGATACGCAGTATTTT. This codes for CASSYSTDTQYF.

This clone turned up a few times. The chain is built from TRBV2 and TRBJ1-3, with D perhaps matching TRBD1 (6 bases). The CDR3 runs 14 residues. Trimming left V 8 bases short and J 0 bases short, with 11 bases between. CDR1 is SNHLY, CDR2 FYNNEI, per germline. The CDR3 spells CASRDTSSGNTIYF. The CDR3, as DNA: TGTGCCAGCCGGGACACCTCCTCTGGAAACACCATATATTTT.

The V call is TRBV20-1, the J call TRBJ2-7; no reliable D call. The V gene lost 2 bases and the J gene lost 3 bases, with 5 bases spanning the gap. The CDR3 extends over 11 amino acids. The V gene's germline CDR1 is DFQATT and CDR2 SNEGSKA (reference sequence). CDR3 residues: CSARPSYEQYF. The CDR3, as DNA: TGCAGTGCTAGACCGAGCTACGAGCAGTACTTC.

A single count supports this clone. The V gene is TRBV3-1 (or the pseudogene TRBV3-2), the J gene TRBJ2-2, with a weak D call TRBD1 (5 bases). This CDR3 is built from 14 residues. The V end lost 2 bases, the J end lost 5 bases, and 9 bases lay between the germline ends. Germline assignment: CDR1 LGHDT and CDR2 YNNKEL (reference sequence). The CDR3 nucleotides read TGTGCCAGCAGCCAATGGCAGGGAACCGGGGAGCTGTTTTTT. Protein: CASSQWQGTGELFF.

Only one count was recorded for this clone. This chain uses TRBV28 with TRBJ1-4; tentatively, D is TRBD1 (5 bases). This CDR3 has 15 amino acids. V shed 4 bases and J shed 0 bases, with 9 bases lying between them. CDR1 is MDHEN, CDR2 SYDVKM, per germline. CDR3 protein: CASSSQGTTNEKLFF. CDR3 in DNA: TGTGCCAGCAGTTCCCAGGGAACAACTAATGAAAAACTGTTTTTT.

V gene TRBV30 combines with J gene TRBJ2-5; 7 nucleotides line up with TRBD1. Trimming took 2 bases from V and 7 from J; bases not matched to a gene: 10. The CDR3 has 14 amino acids. Germline CDR1 GTSNPN, CDR2 SVGIG (reference sequence). CDR3 nucleotide sequence: TGTGCCTGGAGTACCGGGACAGTCTATGGGACCCAGTACTTC. Its translation is CAWSTGTVYGTQYF.

The chain recombines TRBV2 with TRBJ2-2, with TRBD2 identical over 8 bases. CDR1 and CDR2 (germline): SNHLY, FYNNEI. The CDR3 sequence is 14 residues long. The ends lost 8 bases at V and 0 bases at J; junction bases unmatched: 2. The DNA for the CDR3 is TGTGCCAGCCGAGCGGGAGCGAACACCGGGGAGCTGTTTTTT. It encodes CASRAGANTGELFF.

V usage is TRBV7-3 and J usage is TRBJ2-1; D perhaps matches TRBD2 (6 bases). CDR3 length: 16 amino acids. Germline CDR1 is SGHTA and CDR2 is FQGTGA. The V and J ends lost 5 bases and 6 bases respectively, with 20 bases between them. CDR3 coding DNA: TGTGCCAGCAGCCCCCATGGAGGGATTTTAGGCAATGAGCAGTTCTTC. Translation gives CASSPHGGILGNEQFF.

This clone was picked up one time. V and J are TRBV30 and TRBJ2-3, with D maybe TRBD2 (6 bases). The CDR3 is made up of 13 amino acids. Trimming cost V 0 bases and J 8 bases, with 12 bases left between them. Per germline, CDR1 GTSNPN and CDR2 SVGIG (reference sequence). In DNA form, the CDR3 reads TGTGCCTGGAGTGTAACTAGCCCCAGTACGCAGTATTTT. The encoded protein is CAWSVTSPSTQYF.

This rearrangement joins TRBV5-6 to TRBJ1-2; 7 bases match TRBD1. Looked up from germline, CDR1 is SGHDT and CDR2 is YYEEEE. Germline trimming cut 4 bases from V and 5 bases from J; bases unmatched to any gene: 8. CDR3 size: 14 residues. CDR3 in amino acids: CASSLQGTVYGYTF. The CDR3 region has the DNA TGTGCCAGCAGCCTACAGGGGACAGTTTATGGCTACACCTTC.

This clone has just one count. The gene calls are TRBV5-1 and TRBJ2-3; possible D gene TRBD1, 6 bases. CDR3 length equals 15 residues. From germline, CDR1 is SGHRS and CDR2 YFSETQ. Trimming pared 0 bases from V and 2 bases from J, leaving 10 bases between. Written as DNA, the CDR3 is TGCGCCAGCAGCTTGGCCAGGGGAACCACAGATACGCAGTATTTT. This sequence encodes CASSLARGTTDTQYF.

The chain employs TRBV5-1 and TRBJ2-5, with D tentatively TRBD1 (6 bases). The CDR3 is made up of 13 amino acids. The V and J ends lost 0 bases and 5 bases respectively, with 8 bases between them. The V gene's germline CDR1 is SGHRS and CDR2 YFSETQ. The CDR3 DNA follows: TGCGCCAGCAGCTTGGACAGGGCTGAGACCCAGTACTTC. This translates into CASSLDRAETQYF. Full variable domain (missing parts from reference TRBV5-1 and TRBJ2-5): KAGVTQTPRYLIKTRGQQVTLSCSPISGHRSVSWYQQTPGQGLQFLFEYFSETQRNKGNFPGRFSGRQFSNSRSEMNVSTLELGDSALYLCASSLDRAETQYFGPGTRLLVL.

The rearrangement joins TRBV18 to TRBJ2-6; D is perhaps TRBD1 (5 bases). The CDR3 runs to 19 residues. Germline lookup yields CDR1 KGHSH and CDR2 LQKENI. V was pared by 3 bases and J by 2 bases, with 20 bases between. CDR3 bases: TGTGCCAGCTCACCTCTAAAGGGGCGGACGGCTCCTGGGGCCAACGTCCTGACTTTC. Amino acids: CASSPLKGRTAPGANVLTF.